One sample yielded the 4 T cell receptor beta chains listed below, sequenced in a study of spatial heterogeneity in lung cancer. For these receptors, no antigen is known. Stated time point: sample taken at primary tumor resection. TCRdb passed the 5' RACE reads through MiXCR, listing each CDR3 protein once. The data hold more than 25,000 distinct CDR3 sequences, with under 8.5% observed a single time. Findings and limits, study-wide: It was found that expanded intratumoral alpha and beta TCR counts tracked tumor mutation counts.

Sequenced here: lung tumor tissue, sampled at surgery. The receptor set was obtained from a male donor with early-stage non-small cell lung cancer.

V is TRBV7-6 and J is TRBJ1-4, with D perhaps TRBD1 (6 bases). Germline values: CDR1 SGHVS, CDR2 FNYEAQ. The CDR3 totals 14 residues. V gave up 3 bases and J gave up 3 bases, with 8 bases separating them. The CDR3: CASSFDRSNEKLFF. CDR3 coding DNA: TGTGCCAGCAGCTTTGACAGGTCTAATGAAAAACTGTTTTTT. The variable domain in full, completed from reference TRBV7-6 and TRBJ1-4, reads GAGVSQSPRYKVTKRGQDVALRCDPISGHVSLYWYRQALGQGPEFLTYFNYEAQQDKSGLPNDRFSAERPEGSISTLTIQRTEQRDSAMYRCASSFDRSNEKLFFGSGTQLSVL.

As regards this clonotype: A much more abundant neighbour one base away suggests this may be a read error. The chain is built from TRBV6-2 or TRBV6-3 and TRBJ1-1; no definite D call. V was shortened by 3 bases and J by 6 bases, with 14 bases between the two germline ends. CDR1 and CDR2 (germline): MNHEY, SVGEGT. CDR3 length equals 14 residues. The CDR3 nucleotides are TGTGCCAGCAGTTATCGGTGGGGAAGCGCTGAAGCTTTCTTT. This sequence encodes CASSYRWGSAEAFF.

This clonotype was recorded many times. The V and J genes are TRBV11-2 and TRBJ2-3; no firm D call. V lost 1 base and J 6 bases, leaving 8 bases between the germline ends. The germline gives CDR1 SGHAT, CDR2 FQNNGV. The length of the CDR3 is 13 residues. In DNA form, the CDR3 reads TGTGCCAGCAGCTTAGTCTTAGGGGATACGCAGTATTTT. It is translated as CASSLVLGDTQYF.

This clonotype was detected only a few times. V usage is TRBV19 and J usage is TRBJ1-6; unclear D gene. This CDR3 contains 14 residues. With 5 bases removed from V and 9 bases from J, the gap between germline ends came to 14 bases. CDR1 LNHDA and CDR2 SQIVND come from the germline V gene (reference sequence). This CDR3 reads CASSARAVGSPLHF. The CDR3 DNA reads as TGTGCCAGTAGTGCGAGGGCAGTTGGTTCACCCCTCCACTTT.